One sample yielded the 32 T cell receptor beta chains listed below, sequenced in a study of blood T cell repertoires in COVID-19. TCRdb's copy holds only in-frame clones and misses some; the assay was immunoSEQ multiplex PCR. This sample has 55,000 to 80,000 clones, with about 90% found just once. Sequencing used peripheral blood. The receptors derive from a human donor in a cohort sampled during active COVID-19.

CDR3 sequence: CASSPSRNRNNSPLHF. CDR3 in DNA: TGTGCCAGCAGTCCCTCAAGAAACAGGAACAATTCACCCCTCCACTTT. The rearrangement joins TRBV2 to TRBJ1-6; a weak D match, TRBD1 (5 bases). CDR1 and CDR2 (germline): SNHLY, FYNNEI. The V end was cut by 5 bases, the J end by 7 bases, with 18 bases between. The CDR3 sequence is 16 residues long.

The chain carries TRBV10-3 and TRBJ2-1; D possibly corresponds to TRBD1 (6 bases). The V end lost 10 bases, the J end lost 5 bases, and 21 bases lay between the germline ends. CDR1 is ENHRY and CDR2 is SYGVKD in the germline V gene. The CDR3 totals 15 residues. CDR3 sequence reads: CATSLGGVGDNEQFF. The CDR3 DNA follows: TGTGCCACCTCCCTAGGGGGAGTAGGTGACAATGAGCAGTTCTTC.

The CDR3 loop reads CASTTAGGLDTQYF. CDR3 sequence (DNA): TGTGCCAGCACCACGGCAGGGGGCCTAGATACGCAGTATTTT. The J gene is TRBJ2-3, the V gene TRBV6-6; 8 nucleotides match TRBD1. The CDR3 length is 14 residues. Losses at the gene ends were 7 bases for V and 5 bases for J; bases not matched to a gene: 8. Looked up from germline, CDR1 is MNHNY and CDR2 is SVGAGI (reference sequence).

The gene calls are TRBV7-3 and TRBJ1-6, with D tentatively TRBD1 (6 bases). In germline, CDR1 is SGHTA, CDR2 FQGTGA. V was clipped by 4 bases and J by 5 bases, with 27 bases between them. This CDR3 has 20 residues. CDR3 in DNA: TGTGCCAGCAGCTCAACAGGGAGCCCTATATTAAGGATGGATAATTCACCCCTCCACTTT. This codes for CASSSTGSPILRMDNSPLHF.

This clone was seen once. The chain joins TRBV28 to TRBJ1-4; unclear D gene. Trimming removed 6 bases from V and 5 bases from J, with 7 bases in between. This CDR3 region has 12 residues. Germline V lookup: CDR1 MDHEN, CDR2 SYDVKM. The CDR3 loop reads CASRSTNEKLFF. The CDR3 nucleotides are TGTGCCAGCAGATCTACCAATGAAAAACTGTTTTTT.

This chain links TRBV7-2 with TRBJ2-7, with a weak D call TRBD1 (5 bases). V lost 3 bases to trimming and J lost 2 bases, with 8 bases between them. Germline V gene lookup returns CDR1 SGHTA and CDR2 FQGNSA. The CDR3 consists of 13 residues. In DNA form, the CDR3 reads TGTGCCAGCAGCTTTTACAGGACCTACGAGCAGTACTTC. Amino acids: CASSFYRTYEQYF.

The gene calls are TRBV6-1 and TRBJ1-1; TRBD1 matches 7 bases. CDR3 length: 15 residues. V was clipped by 0 bases and J by 1 base; unmatched bases: 2. Germline CDR1 is MNHNS and CDR2 is SASEGT. This CDR3 reads CASSEAWTGNTEAFF. CDR3 in DNA: TGTGCCAGCAGTGAAGCCTGGACAGGGAACACTGAAGCTTTCTTT.

The chain uses TRBV7-9 and TRBJ2-4; 8 bases match TRBD1. The junction had 10 bases not matched to a gene; V was cut back by 4 bases and J by 8 bases. There are 15 residues in the CDR3. CDR1 and CDR2 (germline): SEHNR, FQNEAQ (reference sequence). This CDR3 is CASSSPGGILDIQYF. CDR3 bases: TGTGCCAGCAGCTCCCCAGGGGGCATTTTGGACATTCAGTACTTC. Full variable domain (remainder filled in from reference TRBV7-9 and TRBJ2-4): DTGVSQNPRHKITKRGQNVTFRCDPISEHNRLYWYRQTLGQGPEFLTYFQNEAQLEKSRLLSDRFSAERPKGSFSTLEIQRTEQGDSAMYLCASSSPGGILDIQYFGAGTRLSVL.

This chain links TRBV19 with TRBJ2-3; perhaps TRBD1 as D (6 bases). V lost 3 bases and J lost 4, with 17 bases in between. Germline V gene sequence: CDR1 LNHDA, CDR2 SQIVND (reference sequence). This CDR3 spans 16 amino acids. CDR3 sequence (DNA): TGTGCCAGTAGTATCCGACAGGTTGACCGGGCAGATACGCAGTATTTT. Its translation: CASSIRQVDRADTQYF.

V gene TRBV5-1 combines with J gene TRBJ2-3; D possibly corresponds to TRBD2 (6 bases). Deletions cut 4 bases from V and 0 bases from J, with 18 bases between. CDR3 length: 17 residues. CDR1 and CDR2 from the germline V gene are SGHRS and YFSETQ. The CDR3 DNA reads as TGCGCCAGCAGCGATCCCGGGGGATTCATTAGCACAGATACGCAGTATTTT. Its translation: CASSDPGGFISTDTQYF.

V and J are TRBV6-5 and TRBJ2-7; TRBD1 agrees at 7 bases. This CDR3 is built from 14 residues. The ends lost 2 bases at V and 4 bases at J; junction bases unmatched: 5. Germline values: CDR1 MNHEY, CDR2 SVGAGI. CDR3 amino acids: CASSYNRGAYEQYF. The CDR3 nucleotides read TGTGCCAGCAGTTACAACAGGGGAGCGTACGAGCAGTACTTC.

The J gene is TRBJ1-1, the V gene TRBV3-1 (or the pseudogene TRBV3-2); D uncertain. Trimming stripped 4 bases from V and 2 bases from J, with 8 bases between. The CDR3 is made up of 13 amino acids. The germline CDR1 and CDR2 sequences are LGHDT and YNNKEL (reference sequence). This CDR3 is CASSPVSNTEAFF. The CDR3 DNA reads TGTGCCAGCAGCCCGGTTAGTAACACTGAAGCTTTCTTT.

The chain couples TRBV19 to TRBJ1-1; D is undetermined. The CDR3 extends over 12 amino acids. Between the trimmed V and J ends, which lost 8 bases and 4 bases, there was a span of 11 bases. Germline V lookup: CDR1 LNHDA, CDR2 SQIVND (reference sequence). CDR3 nucleotides: TGTGCCAGTCGACAATGGGCCACTGAAGCTTTCTTT. Its protein product is CASRQWATEAFF.

The V and J genes are TRBV28 and TRBJ1-5; D gene uncertain. The germline gives CDR1 MDHEN, CDR2 SYDVKM. The CDR3 is 12 residues long. With 6 bases removed from V and 4 bases from J, the gap between germline ends came to 7 bases. CDR3: CASRALNQPQHF. For the CDR3, the DNA is TGTGCCAGCAGGGCCTTAAATCAGCCCCAGCATTTT. Filled out from reference TRBV28 and TRBJ1-5, the complete variable domain reads DVKVTQSSRYLVKRTGEKVFLECVQDMDHENMFWYRQDPGLGLRLIYFSYDVKMKEKGDIPEGYSVSREKKERFSLILESASTNQTSMYLCASRALNQPQHFGDGTRLSIL.

The rearrangement uses TRBV7-2 and TRBJ1-2, with TRBD1 identical over 7 bases. Germline CDR1 reads SGHTA; CDR2 reads FQGNSA. This CDR3 has 14 amino acids. V gave up 1 base and J gave up 8 bases; unmatched junction bases: 7. CDR3: CASSLVRGAEGYTF. The CDR3 DNA reads as TGTGCCAGCAGCTTAGTCAGGGGGGCGGAGGGCTACACCTTC.

The CDR3: CASSSLQGALNTEAFF. As DNA, the CDR3 is TGTGCCAGCAGTTCATTACAGGGGGCTCTGAACACTGAAGCTTTCTTT. The chain combines TRBV28 with TRBJ1-1, with 9 bases fitting TRBD1. The J segment lost 0 bases and the V segment lost 4 bases, leaving 6 bases of the junction unmatched. Germline V CDR1 and CDR2: MDHEN, SYDVKM. The CDR3 is 16 residues long.

V is TRBV3-1 (or the pseudogene TRBV3-2) and J is TRBJ1-3, with TRBD1 matching over 7 bases. The trim removed 6 bases at V and 5 bases at J, leaving 7 bases unmatched. There are 14 residues in the CDR3. CDR1 is LGHDT and CDR2 is YNNKEL in the germline V gene (reference sequence). The chain's CDR3 is CASRHPGQRNTIYF. Written as DNA, the CDR3 is TGTGCCAGCAGGCACCCGGGACAGAGAAACACCATATATTTT.

The rearrangement links TRBV28 to TRBJ1-5, with D uncertain. The CDR3 consists of 12 residues. Trimming removed 6 bases from V and 6 bases from J, with 9 bases in between. The germline CDR1 and CDR2 sequences are MDHEN and SYDVKM. CDR3 sequence: CASRTYSQPQHF. The CDR3, as DNA: TGTGCCAGCAGGACCTACAGTCAGCCCCAGCATTTT.

The J gene is TRBJ2-5, the V gene TRBV7-3; 12 nucleotides line up with TRBD2. The CDR3 runs to 15 residues. Germline-derived CDR1 and CDR2 are SGHTA and FQGTGA. J gave up 5 bases and V 3 bases, and 4 bases lay outside the gene matches. The CDR3 DNA sequence: TGTGCCAGCAGCTTGACTAGCGGGAGTCGGGAGACCCAGTACTTC. Translated: CASSLTSGSRETQYF.

This clone turned up a few times. This chain links TRBV5-1 with TRBJ1-1; D ambiguous. The germline CDR1 and CDR2 sequences are SGHRS and YFSETQ. The CDR3 runs 19 residues. Trimming took 2 bases from V and 2 from J, leaving 25 bases between them. The DNA of the CDR3 is TGCGCCAGCAGCTTCTCAGGCCTTTCAGCTGCCAGGATAAACACTGAAGCTTTCTTT. Protein product: CASSFSGLSAARINTEAFF.

CDR3 in amino acids: CASRPLGGQSNTIYF. As DNA, the CDR3 is TGTGCCAGCAGACCTCTCGGGGGACAGTCAAACACCATATATTTT. V is TRBV11-2 and J is TRBJ1-3; 7 nucleotides line up with TRBD1. CDR3 size: 15 residues. In germline, CDR1 is SGHAT, CDR2 FQNNGV. With V trimmed by 6 bases and J by 6 bases, 11 bases remained unmatched.

This clone turned up a few times. V usage is TRBV6-5 and J usage is TRBJ1-3, with a weak D call TRBD1 (6 bases). CDR1 and CDR2 (germline): MNHEY, SVGAGI. CDR3 length: 13 amino acids. The CDR3 region is CGTRDISGNTIYF. The CDR3 DNA reads as TGTGGAACCCGGGACATCTCTGGAAACACCATATATTTT.

CDR3 DNA sequence: TGTGCCAGCAACCAGGGGTCCTTACCTAATCAGCCCCAGCATTTT. It yields the protein CASNQGSLPNQPQHF. V and J are TRBV6-5 and TRBJ1-5; tentative D call: TRBD1 (6 bases). The germline gives CDR1 MNHEY, CDR2 SVGAGI. The CDR3 loop spans 15 amino acids. V was cut by 7 bases and J by 4 bases, with 17 bases left in between.

The genes are TRBV27 and TRBJ1-4; weak D call: TRBD1 (5 bases). Deletions cut 2 bases from V and 5 bases from J, with 12 bases between. This CDR3 comprises 15 residues. The V gene's germline CDR1 is MNHEY and CDR2 SMNVEV (reference sequence). CDR3 in DNA: TGTGCCAGCAGTTTAATGGGTGGGGGGAATGAAAAACTGTTTTTT. It is translated as CASSLMGGGNEKLFF.

The V call is TRBV6-5, the J call TRBJ1-2; 9 nucleotides line up with TRBD1. This CDR3 comprises 14 residues. V shed 2 bases and J 5 bases; nucleotides not matched to a gene: 3. Germline CDR1 is MNHEY and CDR2 is SVGAGI. The CDR3 region has the DNA TGTGCCAGCAGTTACAAGGGACAGGGTTATGGCTACACCTTC. This sequence encodes CASSYKGQGYGYTF.

The rearrangement joins TRBV7-2 to TRBJ2-3; possible D gene TRBD1, 5 bases. The V end was cut by 3 bases, the J end by 0 bases, with 13 bases between. This CDR3 spans 16 amino acids. Germline CDR1 is SGHTA and CDR2 is FQGNSA. In DNA form, the CDR3 reads TGTGCCAGCAGCTTTCCAGGGAAGACTAGCACAGATACGCAGTATTTT. As protein: CASSFPGKTSTDTQYF.

V gene TRBV29-1 combines with J gene TRBJ2-5, with D tentatively TRBD2 (5 bases). CDR3 size: 15 residues. The V end was cut by 3 bases, the J end by 1 base, with 15 bases between. The germline gives CDR1 SQVTM, CDR2 ANQGSEA. CDR3 sequence reads: CSVDLPSSSQETQYF. DNA for the CDR3: TGCAGCGTTGATCTCCCTAGCAGTTCCCAAGAGACCCAGTACTTC.

The chain recombines TRBV7-2 with TRBJ2-1; TRBD2 aligns across 8 bases. Trimming at V came to 5 bases and at J to 3 bases, leaving 6 bases not matched to a gene. The CDR3 consists of 15 residues. The germline V gene has CDR1 SGHTA and CDR2 FQGNSA. CDR3 coding DNA: TGTGCCAGCAGCCCGCCCGGGACTAGCTACAATGAGCAGTTCTTC. Its protein product is CASSPPGTSYNEQFF.

The genes are TRBV7-2 and TRBJ2-3; D unclear. Per the germline V gene, CDR1 is SGHTA and CDR2 is FQGNSA. The V end lost 5 bases, the J end lost 4 bases, and 13 bases lay between the germline ends. CDR3 size: 14 residues. The CDR3 nucleotides are TGTGCCAGCAGCGCGCTCCTCAGCGCAGATACGCAGTATTTT. Translating it yields CASSALLSADTQYF.

In its sample, this clone was seen once. This chain connects TRBV5-6 to TRBJ2-4; D may be TRBD2 (6 bases). This CDR3 is 17 amino acids long. The V and J ends lost 2 bases and 0 bases respectively, with 15 bases between them. Germline-derived CDR1 and CDR2 are SGHDT and YYEEEE. The CDR3 coding sequence is TGTGCCAGCAGCTTACGACCCGGGACTCCAGCCAAAAACATTCAGTACTTC. The encoded protein is CASSLRPGTPAKNIQYF.

This sequence joins TRBV6-5 and TRBJ2-2; 8 bases line up with TRBD1. This CDR3 spans 15 amino acids. Germline CDR1 MNHEY, CDR2 SVGAGI. Unmatched junction bases numbered 6, after V lost 5 bases and J lost 4 bases. Here the CDR3 DNA reads TGTGCCAGCAGTACCCAGGGGGCAAGCACCGGGGAGCTGTTTTTT. It encodes CASSTQGASTGELFF.

A single count supports this clone. The genes are TRBV28 and TRBJ1-5, with TRBD1 as a possible D gene (5 bases). The CDR3 spans 15 residues. Germline CDR1 and CDR2: MDHEN and SYDVKM. Trimming took off 4 bases at V and 11 bases at J, with 21 bases between the two ends. The CDR3 here is CASSSREDKGWAQHF. The CDR3 nucleotides read TGTGCCAGCAGTTCAAGGGAGGACAAGGGTTGGGCCCAGCATTTT.